The 9 T cell receptor beta chains below were found in one sample sequenced in a study of CD8+CD57+ T cells in acquired aplastic anemia. CDR3 and TCR beta VDJ profiling relied on a genomic DNA template. One entry per CDR3 protein results from TCRdb running MiXCR on the reads. The data show 180,000 or so distinct CDR3 sequences, around half seen once. The sample taken for sequencing was sorted CD4+, CD8+, or CD8+CD57+ T cells (not recorded which) from PBMCs. All receptors come from a human donor in good health.

The gene calls are TRBV5-4 and TRBJ2-3; D unclear. Trimming removed 0 bases at V and 2 bases at J, with 13 bases between. Germline CDR1 and CDR2: SGHNT and YYREEE (reference sequence). The CDR3 contains 16 residues. The CDR3: CASSLGRAENTDTQYF. The CDR3 DNA reads TGTGCCAGCAGCTTGGGTCGGGCGGAAAACACAGATACGCAGTATTTT.

This clonotype appeared a few times. J is TRBJ2-5 and V is TRBV7-7; D is perhaps TRBD1 or TRBD2 (5 bases each). V lost 5 bases, J lost 1 base, and 11 bases lay in between. Germline V gene sequence: CDR1 SSHAT, CDR2 FNYEAQ (reference sequence). This CDR3 is 14 amino acids long. CDR3 sequence (DNA): TGTGCCAGCAGCCGTTTGAGGGGCCAAGAGACCCAGTACTTC. It encodes CASSRLRGQETQYF.

This clonotype was recorded many times. The genes are TRBV5-8 and TRBJ2-4, with D uncertain. The CDR3 is made up of 12 amino acids. Trimming stripped 1 base from V and 6 bases from J, with 5 bases between. CDR1 is SGHTS and CDR2 is YDEGEE in the germline V gene. CDR3 DNA sequence: TGTGCCAGCAGCTTGATAGGAAACATTCAGTACTTC. Amino acids: CASSLIGNIQYF.

The chain combines TRBV7-2 with TRBJ2-5; 10 bases are shared with TRBD2. With 0 bases clipped from V and 5 bases from J, the junction kept 6 bases outside the gene matches. Germline CDR1 is SGHTA and CDR2 is FQGNSA. The CDR3 totals 16 residues. CDR3 bases: TGTGCCAGCAGCTTAGCCCCTAGCGGGGGAGGGGAGACCCAGTACTTC. This gives the protein CASSLAPSGGGETQYF.

About this clonotype itself: One end of the junction fails to match germline, which may point to a read error. The CDR3 here is CASSQDLIGQESQYF. The CDR3 region has the DNA TGTGCCAGCAGCCAAGATTTGATCGGACAAGAGTCCCAGTACTTC. V gene TRBV4-2 combines with J gene TRBJ2-5; TRBD1 might be the D (5 bases). The CDR3 length is 15 residues. Germline lookup yields CDR1 LGHNA and CDR2 YNFKEQ.

This clonotype was observed a handful of times. The rearrangement links TRBV3-1 to TRBJ1-1; D unclear. Between the trimmed V and J ends, which lost 2 bases and 2 bases, there was a span of 9 bases. Per germline, CDR1 LGHDT and CDR2 YNNKEL (reference sequence). CDR3 length: 14 amino acids. CDR3 in amino acids: CASSQRYSNTEAFF. The CDR3 DNA follows: TGTGCCAGCAGCCAAAGGTACAGTAACACTGAAGCTTTCTTT.

V is TRBV19 and J is TRBJ1-1; 8 bases fit TRBD1. The CDR3 runs 11 residues. J lost 8 bases, V lost 6 bases, and 2 bases had no gene match. Germline CDR1 LNHDA, CDR2 SQIVND (reference sequence). The DNA for the CDR3 is TGTGCCAGTAGGAGGGACAGGGAAGCTTTCTTT. It codes for CASRRDREAFF.

J is TRBJ2-3 and V is TRBV7-8; 12 positions match TRBD2. The CDR3 length is 15 residues. Germline CDR1 SGHVS, CDR2 FQNEAQ. Trimming cost V 5 bases and J 6 bases; bases outside gene matches: 6. This CDR3 reads CASSNGLAGRDTQYF. The CDR3 region has the DNA TGTGCCAGCAGCAACGGACTAGCGGGACGGGATACGCAGTATTTT.

This clonotype was seen many times. The rearrangement joins TRBV14 to TRBJ2-5, with 8 bases fitting TRBD2. The CDR3 loop spans 16 amino acids. Germline values: CDR1 SGHDN, CDR2 FVKESK. V shed 5 bases, J shed 4 bases, and the junction held 12 bases outside the gene matches. The CDR3 here is CASSSPGLGLSETQYF. CDR3 DNA: TGTGCCAGCAGCTCCCCGGGACTAGGTCTCTCAGAGACCCAGTACTTC.